The rows below give T cell receptor beta chains drawn from one sample of a study of T cells in Graves' hyperthyroidism and ophthalmopathy. Via MiXCR, TCRdb re-called the multiplex PCR reads, giving one row per CDR3 protein. The table lists approximately 410,000 distinct CDR3 sequences, approximately 13% of them singletons. The sequenced material came from blood. The receptors were sampled from a woman between 18 and 30 years old with Graves' hyperthyroidism. CDR3s include the opening cysteine and the closing phenylalanine or tryptophan. The order of the fields is V gene, J gene, CDR3 protein.

v_call: TRBV12-3/TRBV12-4; j_call: TRBJ2-3; cdr3_aa: CASTMIVTLVTDTQYF
v_call: TRBV2; j_call: TRBJ2-1; cdr3_aa: CASSVSGRGYNEQFF
v_call: TRBV7-9; j_call: TRBJ2-1; cdr3_aa: CASSPQPTSGRSYYNEQFF
v_call: TRBV11-3; j_call: TRBJ2-3; cdr3_aa: CASSLNYLDTQYF
v_call: TRBV27; j_call: TRBJ1-2; cdr3_aa: CASRREGGGYTF
v_call: TRBV6-5; j_call: TRBJ1-5; cdr3_aa: CASSYGGLDQPQHF
v_call: TRBV27; j_call: TRBJ2-7; cdr3_aa: CASSPDAAYEQYF
v_call: TRBV28; j_call: TRBJ1-2; cdr3_aa: CATHETTNYGYTF
v_call: TRBV6-2/TRBV6-3; j_call: TRBJ1-1; cdr3_aa: CASSRRRRGDTEAFF
v_call: TRBV6-1; j_call: TRBJ1-1; cdr3_aa: CASSSVAEAFF
v_call: TRBV7-9; j_call: TRBJ1-1; cdr3_aa: CASSFTPVRNLNTEAFF
v_call: TRBV19; j_call: TRBJ1-4; cdr3_aa: CASTTPGTNEKLFF
v_call: TRBV20-1; j_call: TRBJ2-1; cdr3_aa: CSARRGQGDYNEQFF
v_call: TRBV28; j_call: TRBJ2-7; cdr3_aa: CASSPHPGQGYYEQYF
v_call: TRBV29-1; j_call: TRBJ1-2; cdr3_aa: CSAGTGNYGYTF
v_call: TRBV2; j_call: TRBJ2-3; cdr3_aa: CASSEVPVSTDTQYF
v_call: TRBV27; j_call: TRBJ1-2; cdr3_aa: CASSLVEGGGYTF
v_call: TRBV28; j_call: TRBJ1-2; cdr3_aa: CASISVGQGMSGYTF
v_call: TRBV7-6; j_call: TRBJ2-3; cdr3_aa: CASSLETAGDTQYF
v_call: TRBV29-1; j_call: TRBJ1-1; cdr3_aa: CSVERRLNTEAFF
v_call: TRBV11-1; j_call: TRBJ2-7; cdr3_aa: CASSLRRTVSRNEQYF
v_call: TRBV7-9; j_call: TRBJ1-6; cdr3_aa: CASSLPQGENSPLHF
v_call: TRBV14; j_call: TRBJ2-1; cdr3_aa: CASGQQDREQFF
v_call: TRBV7-3; j_call: TRBJ2-3; cdr3_aa: CASSSVEEDTQYF
v_call: TRBV27; j_call: TRBJ2-2; cdr3_aa: CASSLQGAILGGELFF
v_call: TRBV28; j_call: TRBJ2-3; cdr3_aa: CASTMTPLADTQYF
v_call: TRBV9; j_call: TRBJ2-5; cdr3_aa: CASSVQTGVGGTQYF
v_call: TRBV6-1; j_call: TRBJ2-7; cdr3_aa: CASSVAGGSKAYEQYF
v_call: TRBV29-1; j_call: TRBJ1-2; cdr3_aa: CSVEDWGQGSGYTF
v_call: TRBV28; j_call: TRBJ1-3; cdr3_aa: CASSSGASGGNTIYF
v_call: TRBV15; j_call: TRBJ2-3; cdr3_aa: CATSTDYTDTQYF
v_call: TRBV5-1; j_call: TRBJ1-2; cdr3_aa: CASSLAGGLNGYTF
v_call: TRBV4-1; j_call: TRBJ2-7; cdr3_aa: CASSQAAATYEQYF
v_call: TRBV4-1; j_call: TRBJ2-7; cdr3_aa: CASSQKTGYHEQYF
v_call: TRBV6-2/TRBV6-3; j_call: TRBJ2-6; cdr3_aa: CASSPSWAGANVLTF
v_call: TRBV6-1; j_call: TRBJ2-3; cdr3_aa: CASSAQSGTGGPDTQYF
v_call: TRBV5-4; j_call: TRBJ2-7; cdr3_aa: CASSFNGGNYEQYF
v_call: TRBV9; j_call: TRBJ1-1; cdr3_aa: CASSVQGADTEAFF
v_call: TRBV11-2; j_call: TRBJ2-1; cdr3_aa: CASSFRKGLPSYNEQFF
v_call: TRBV28; j_call: TRBJ2-3; cdr3_aa: CASTRRVTGTQYF
v_call: TRBV7-9; j_call: TRBJ1-4; cdr3_aa: CASSMTGGATNEKLFF
v_call: TRBV30; j_call: TRBJ2-2; cdr3_aa: CAWNAVAGGRGTGELFF
v_call: TRBV30; j_call: TRBJ1-5; cdr3_aa: CAWSLQDNQPQHF
v_call: TRBV7-9; j_call: TRBJ2-7; cdr3_aa: CASSLQTYEQYF
v_call: TRBV9; j_call: TRBJ2-7; cdr3_aa: CASSVGSANTYEQYF